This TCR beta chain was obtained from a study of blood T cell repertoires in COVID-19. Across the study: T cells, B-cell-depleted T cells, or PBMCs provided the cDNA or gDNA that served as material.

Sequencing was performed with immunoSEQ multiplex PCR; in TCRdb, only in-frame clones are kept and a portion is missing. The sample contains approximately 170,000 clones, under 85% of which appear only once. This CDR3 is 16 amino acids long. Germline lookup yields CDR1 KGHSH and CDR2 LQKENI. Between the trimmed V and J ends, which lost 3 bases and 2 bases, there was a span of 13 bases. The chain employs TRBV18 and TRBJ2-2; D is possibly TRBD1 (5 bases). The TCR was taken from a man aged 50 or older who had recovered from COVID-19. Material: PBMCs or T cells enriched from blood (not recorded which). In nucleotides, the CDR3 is TGTGCCAGCTCACCCCTCACAGGATTCAACACCGGGGAGCTGTTTTTT. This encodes CASSPLTGFNTGELFF. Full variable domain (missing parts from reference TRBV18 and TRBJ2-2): NAGVMQNPRHLVRRRGQEARLRCSPMKGHSHVYWYRQLPEEGLKFMVYLQKENIIDESGMPKERFSAEFPKEGPSILRIQQVVRGDSAAYFCASSPLTGFNTGELFFGEGSRLTVL.